A selection of T cell receptor beta chains follows, all from one sample in a study of T cells in Graves' hyperthyroidism and ophthalmopathy. TCRdb called the multiplex PCR reads again in MiXCR, with one record for every CDR3 protein. Seen here are over 250,000 distinct CDR3 sequences, around 25% observed once, and the top ten hold over 25%. The sequencing sample was made of blood. The receptor set was obtained from a man aged 40-49 years with Graves' hyperthyroidism that later progressed to Graves' ophthalmopathy. The CDR3 runs from the conserved cysteine through the conserved F or W. A D gene is named only where the DNA matches it firmly. Where a row states a size, it is once, few, many or the class of an expanded clone; other rows omit it.

many,TRBV2,NA,TRBJ1-3,CASSDLGNTIYF,TGTGCCAGCAGTGATTTGGGAAACACCATATATTTT
many,TRBV7-9,TRBD1,TRBJ1-1,CASSFRDRGTEAFF,TGTGCCAGCAGTTTCCGGGACAGGGGGACTGAAGCTTTCTTT
many,TRBV19,NA,TRBJ1-1,CASSISQVEAFF,TGTGCCAGTAGTATATCCCAGGTCGAAGCTTTCTTT
many,TRBV20-1,NA,TRBJ2-7,CSARPPSGPHSYEQYF,TGCAGTGCTAGGCCCCCCTCCGGGCCCCACTCCTACGAGCAGTACTTC
many,TRBV6-5,NA,TRBJ2-7,CASPWAGRREQYF,TGTGCCTCCCCCTGGGCAGGCCGCAGGGAGCAGTACTTC
many,TRBV12-3/TRBV12-4,NA,TRBJ1-5,CASSFVFGVWGNQPQHF,TGTGCCAGCAGTTTTGTTTTCGGGGTTTGGGGGAATCAGCCCCAGCATTTT
many,TRBV18,NA,TRBJ1-1,CASSSGSYTEAFF,TGTGCCAGCTCATCGGGATCGTACACTGAAGCTTTCTTT
NA,TRBV9,TRBD1,TRBJ2-2,CASSATGVGTGELFF,TGTGCCAGCAGCGCCACAGGGGTGGGCACCGGGGAGCTGTTTTTT
many,TRBV29-1,TRBD2,TRBJ2-2,CSVFSGRAVGELFF,TGCAGCGTTTTTAGCGGGAGAGCTGTCGGGGAGCTGTTTTTT
NA,TRBV6-2/TRBV6-3,TRBD1,TRBJ2-7,CASRLQGLDYEQYF,TGTGCCAGCAGGTTACAGGGGCTCGACTACGAGCAGTACTTC
few,TRBV3-1,NA,TRBJ2-2,CASSQERNTGELFF,TGTGCCAGCAGCCAAGAAAGAAACACCGGGGAGCTGTTTTTT
many,TRBV6-5,TRBD1,TRBJ2-7,CASSPGQGGKQYF,TGTGCCAGCAGTCCCGGACAGGGAGGCAAGCAGTACTTC
NA,TRBV10-3,NA,TRBJ2-5,CAISESGLQETQYF,TGTGCCATCAGTGAGTCTGGCCTCCAAGAGACCCAGTACTTC
many,TRBV12-3/TRBV12-4,NA,TRBJ1-2,CASSLGQLNYGYTF,TGTGCCAGCAGTTTAGGGCAGCTGAACTATGGCTACACCTTC
many,TRBV12-3/TRBV12-4,NA,TRBJ2-3,CASSLVTTTDTQYF,TGTGCCAGCAGTTTAGTAACCACCACAGATACGCAGTATTTT
NA,TRBV19,NA,TRBJ2-6,CATSQGGGANVLTF,TGTGCCACCTCACAGGGGGGGGGGGCCAACGTCCTGACTTTC
many,TRBV11-1,TRBD1,TRBJ1-1,CASSSAQGGMNTEAFF,TGTGCCAGCAGCTCAGCGCAGGGGGGGATGAACACTGAAGCTTTCTTT
many,TRBV20-1,NA,TRBJ2-1,CSARSNTRDNEQFF,TGCAGTGCTAGATCCAATACCAGAGACAATGAGCAGTTCTTC
NA,TRBV6-2/TRBV6-3,NA,TRBJ1-5,CASRTDTPGNQPQHF,TGTGCCAGCAGAACGGACACTCCCGGCAATCAGCCCCAGCATTTT
many,TRBV20-1,NA,TRBJ2-7,CSALYSEPYEQYF,TGCAGTGCTCTATATAGCGAACCCTACGAGCAGTACTTC
many,TRBV12-3/TRBV12-4,NA,TRBJ1-1,CASSSQGQLTEAFF,TGTGCCAGCAGTTCACAGGGCCAGCTTACTGAAGCTTTCTTT
NA,TRBV5-1,NA,TRBJ1-1,CASALRGNTEAFF,TGCGCCAGCGCCCTGAGGGGTAACACTGAAGCTTTCTTT